This entry is about one T cell receptor beta chain. This clonotype has ten or more counts. No cognate antigen has been identified for it. The record has no base qualities; no much larger clone is one base away. The CDR3 contains 15 residues, cysteine and phenylalanine counted. The entry retains the CDR3 DNA only, 45 bases that are in frame from base 1. Germline trimming: 8 bases from V, 2 bases from J; junction bases outside gene matches: 9. Ophthalmopathy patients had moderately to severely active disease, Clinical Activity Score of at least 3, NOSPECS grade of at least 4, and duration under 3 months. The study excluded patients with uncontrolled infections, other autoimmune diseases, pregnancy or lactation. Diagnoses were based on clinical symptoms, serum thyroxine and TRAb, thyroid ultrasound and orbital computed tomography. PBMCs were separated from 8 to 10 ml of fresh peripheral blood using Ficoll-Paque density gradient centrifugation. Total RNA was extracted with Trizol reagent, and quality was checked on an Agilent 2100 Bioanalyzer.

Amplification of TCR beta CDR3 regions was carried out from RNA transcripts. The first round of RT-PCR for the TCR CDR3 was performed with the HTBI primer set and the Qiagen OneStep RT-PCR kit. The libraries were constructed in a second round of multiplex PCR and then size-selected and purified. Sequencing of the libraries was done on an Illumina HiSeq2000 using paired-end 100 bp reads. The study's own analysis went as follows. Raw data were processed with SOAPnuke, discarding reads with adapters, uncalled bases, mean Phred below 15, or no exact constant-primer or identifier match. COPE v1.2.5 was used to merge high-quality paired reads, and clonotypes were defined as unique nucleotide sequences. MiTCR v1.1 was used to align clonotypes to the IMGT TRBV, TRBD and TRBJ reference segments. The analysis was restricted to V-J combinations with a frequency above 0.0001, which together covered 99.2% of the repertoires. A TCS score was defined as the ratio between F50 (clonal expansion) and ExV (chaos), using BLOSUM62-based TCRdist between CDR3 peptides within each V-J. Welch's t-statistics and random forest reduced roughly 540 V-J features to roughly 13, which were used in a naive Bayes classifier (R e1071). TCRdb reprocessed the public reads (quality trimming at Q25 with fastp, clone calling with MiXCR) and kept in-frame beta chains. Every CDR3 protein is listed once, alongside the most common genes and DNA of its rows. Here the V and J calls rest on TCRdb's processing, not on the authors' analysis. Recorded for this sample are 200,000 to 300,000 distinct CDR3 sequences; approximately 16% of them occurred a single time. The ten largest clonotypes hold around 30% of the sample.

The entry originates in a study of T cells in Graves' hyperthyroidism and ophthalmopathy (dated by TCRdb to about 2019). Notes on the research overall: Peripheral blood samples were taken at initial diagnosis, before any treatment was given. TCR V-J signatures able to tell the groups apart were searched for in a discovery cohort of 100 patients, of whom 43 had Graves' ophthalmopathy and about 55 had stable Graves' hyperthyroidism. Prospective prediction of ophthalmopathy was tested in an independent validation cohort consisting of 18 hyperthyroidism patients and more than 15 patients who later progressed to ophthalmopathy. For training and testing, the roughly 93 patients in the discovery cohort were randomly divided in a 7:3 ratio. The study also compared thyroid tissue and blood T-cell repertoires from a handful of Graves' hyperthyroidism patients. Once sampling was done, hyperthyroidism patients were given methimazole at a starting dose of 30 mg daily, whereas ophthalmopathy patients were given high-dose intravenous methylprednisolone. According to the paper, TCR Vbeta CDR3 sequencing was carried out on 135 peripheral blood samples, which came from 40 to 45 ophthalmopathy, under 80 hyperthyroidism and approximately 17 progressor patients.

Study-wide conclusions, independent of this receptor: Sample size was not statistically predetermined, and investigators were not blinded to group allocation. In validation, the model predicted progression to ophthalmopathy a median of approximately 6.3 months before onset, with approximately 68% sensitivity and 72.22% specificity. Most expanded thyroid clonotypes (frequency above 0.001) were also found in blood, which suggests that blood repertoires may mirror thyroid immune responses. In cross-validation, a model built on a 13 V-J signature told ophthalmopathy apart from stable hyperthyroidism with over 85% sensitivity and approximately 81% specificity, and in testing the same model reached 80%/75%.

This chain is built from TRBV12-3 or TRBV12-4 and TRBJ2-5, with 9 bases matching TRBD2. What was sequenced was blood. The TCR was taken from a woman aged 18-29 years with Graves' ophthalmopathy. The nucleotide sequence reads TGTGCCAGCCGTCTAGCGGGGACCTCACAAGAGACCCAGTACTTC. Translated, it gives CASRLAGTSQETQYF.